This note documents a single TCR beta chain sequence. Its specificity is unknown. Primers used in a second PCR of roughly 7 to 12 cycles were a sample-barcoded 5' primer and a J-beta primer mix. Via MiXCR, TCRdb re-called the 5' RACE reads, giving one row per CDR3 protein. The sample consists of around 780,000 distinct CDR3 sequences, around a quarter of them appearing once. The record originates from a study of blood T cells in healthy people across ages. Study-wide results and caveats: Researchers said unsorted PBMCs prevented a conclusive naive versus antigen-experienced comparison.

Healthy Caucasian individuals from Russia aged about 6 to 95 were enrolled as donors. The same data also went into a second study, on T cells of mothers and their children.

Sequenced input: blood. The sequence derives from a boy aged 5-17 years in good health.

CDR3 sequence reads: CSARLGEETQYF. For the CDR3, the DNA is TGCAGTGCTAGGCTTGGGGAAGAGACCCAGTACTTC. The chain has TRBV20-1 and TRBJ2-5; D is ambiguous. Looked up from germline, CDR1 is DFQATT and CDR2 is SNEGSKA (reference sequence). This CDR3 is built from 12 residues. Trimming took 3 bases from V and 3 from J, leaving 8 bases between them.